In its sample, the clone carrying this TCR beta chain was seen a few times. As yet, its antigen is unknown. TCRdb re-analysed the reads in MiXCR, keeping a single row per CDR3 protein. The sample yields about 310,000 distinct CDR3 sequences, about a sixth seen once. These data are taken from a study of T cell repertoires in cytomegalovirus infection. CDR1 is SEHNR, CDR2 FQNEAQ, per germline (reference sequence). CDR3 length: 13 residues. Unmatched junction bases numbered 3, after V lost 4 bases and J lost 5 bases. Study results and limitations: Of the TCR beta families, the public ones yielded a cumulative frequency that identified carriers of CMV plus the relevant HLA. Dominating the ex vivo response were TCR beta clonotypes that were CMV-specific and HLA-C-restricted.

The source of this sequence is a human donor in good health (CMV status not recorded). Some clones in this sample may be carry-over from other donors' samples. The chain couples TRBV7-9 to TRBJ2-7; 9 bases match TRBD1. The specimen was PBMCs. The CDR3 bases are TGTGCCAGCAGCTCGGACAGGGGCGACGAGCAGTACTTC. This codes for CASSSDRGDEQYF.